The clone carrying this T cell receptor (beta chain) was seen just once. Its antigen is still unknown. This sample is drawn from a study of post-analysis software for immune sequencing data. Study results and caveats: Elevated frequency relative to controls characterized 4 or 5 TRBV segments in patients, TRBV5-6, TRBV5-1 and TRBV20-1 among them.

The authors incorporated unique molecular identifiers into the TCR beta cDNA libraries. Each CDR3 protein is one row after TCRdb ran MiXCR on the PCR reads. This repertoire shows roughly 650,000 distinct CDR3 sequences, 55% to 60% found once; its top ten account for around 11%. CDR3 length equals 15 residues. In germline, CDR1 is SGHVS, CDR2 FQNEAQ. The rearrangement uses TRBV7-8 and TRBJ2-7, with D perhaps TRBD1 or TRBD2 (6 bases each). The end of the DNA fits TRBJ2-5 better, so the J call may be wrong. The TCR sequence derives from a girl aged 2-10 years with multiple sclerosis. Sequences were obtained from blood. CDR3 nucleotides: TGTGCCAGCAGCTTAGCGAGGGGGGATGGAGAGACCCAGTACTTC. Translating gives CASSLARGDGETQYF.